The text below deals with one T cell receptor beta chain. Using immunoSEQ multiplex PCR, the repertoire was profiled, and TCRdb retains in-frame clones only, with some absent. The sample consists of about 76,000 clones, roughly 85% of them appearing once. This entry comes from a study of OX40 agonist ivuxolimab in advanced cancers. As for the study in general: Two patients with cutaneous melanoma and one with hepatocellular carcinoma, three in total, showed partial responses.

Germline V gene lookup returns CDR1 SGHNT and CDR2 YYREEE (reference sequence). This CDR3 region has 15 residues. V lost 4 bases, J lost 8 bases, and 12 bases stayed unmatched. This clonotype originated in an adult with an advanced solid tumor such as melanoma, head and neck, liver or kidney cancer. The material was CD4+ or CD8+ T cells sorted from blood, obtained in a trial of the OX40 agonist ivuxolimab. The chain has TRBV5-4 and TRBJ1-2; 9 bases align to TRBD1. The CDR3 sequence is CASSRGLQGAEGYTF. DNA for the CDR3: TGTGCCAGCAGCCGGGGGTTACAGGGGGCGGAAGGCTACACCTTC.